Shown below are 27 T cell receptor beta chains from a single sample sequenced in a study of shared clonotypes between healthy human individuals. Selected positively for CCR7 and CD45RO-negative, naive CD8 cells excluded terminally differentiated effector memory CD45RA+ cells. TCRdb's copy holds only in-frame clones and misses some; the assay was immunoSEQ multiplex PCR. Among about 2 million clones listed, just under 95% were seen once. Sequencing input: naive CD8+ T cells sorted from blood. These receptors were collected from a man younger than 35 in good health.

The gene calls are TRBV13 and TRBJ2-1; TRBD2 matches 9 bases. The CDR3 loop spans 18 amino acids. CDR1 is PRHDT, CDR2 FYEKMQ, per germline (reference sequence). V was clipped by 0 bases and J by 1 base; unmatched bases: 7. The CDR3 reads CASSLGGSGGTSYNEQFF. The CDR3 region has the DNA TGTGCCAGCAGCTTAGGGGGTAGCGGGGGCACTTCCTACAATGAGCAGTTCTTC. Using reference TRBV13 and TRBJ2-1 for the parts outside the CDR3, the full variable domain is AAGVIQSPRHLIKEKRETATLKCYPIPRHDTVYWYQQGPGQDPQFLISFYEKMQSDKGSIPDRFSAQQFSDYHSELNMSSLELGDSALYFCASSLGGSGGTSYNEQFFGPGTRLTVL.

The chain has TRBV30 and TRBJ1-2; D call uncertain. Per the germline V gene, CDR1 is GTSNPN and CDR2 is SVGIG (reference sequence). V lost 1 base, J lost 6 bases, and 12 bases lay in between. CDR3 size: 13 residues. The CDR3: CAWSAGGIDGYTF. In DNA form, the CDR3 reads TGTGCCTGGAGTGCAGGAGGAATAGATGGCTACACCTTC.

The J gene is TRBJ1-2, the V gene TRBV2; 12 bases match TRBD1. The germline V gene has CDR1 SNHLY and CDR2 FYNNEI. The CDR3 is 14 residues long. V gave up 6 bases and J gave up 8 bases; unmatched junction bases: 7. The CDR3 region is CASSEGQGAGGYTF. Here the CDR3 DNA reads TGTGCCAGCAGCGAGGGACAGGGGGCTGGAGGCTACACCTTC.

The sample holds one count of this clone. The rearrangement joins TRBV10-3 to TRBJ2-5, with D maybe TRBD2 (5 bases). From germline, CDR1 is ENHRY and CDR2 SYGVKD. Trimming stripped 6 bases from V and 1 base from J, with 9 bases between. This CDR3 is 13 amino acids long. The chain's CDR3 is CAIRSGTQETQYF. Written as DNA, the CDR3 is TGTGCCATCAGATCGGGAACCCAAGAGACCCAGTACTTC.

This chain's CDR3 is CASSDRGESYEQYF. CDR3 coding DNA: TGTGCCAGCAGCGACCGGGGCGAATCCTACGAGCAGTACTTC. The rearrangement links TRBV5-4 to TRBJ2-7; D tentatively fits TRBD1 or TRBD2 (5 bases each). The CDR3 has 14 residues. Trimming cost V 4 bases and J 1 base, with 12 bases left between them. The germline CDR1 and CDR2 sequences are SGHNT and YYREEE (reference sequence). The whole variable domain, remainder taken from reference TRBV5-4 and TRBJ2-7, is ETGVTQSPTHLIKTRGQQVTLRCSSQSGHNTVSWYQQALGQGPQFIFQYYREEENGRGNFPPRFSGLQFPNYSSELNVNALELDDSALYLCASSDRGESYEQYFGPGTRLTVT.

As to this clone: Different DNA sequences within this sample yield the same CDR3. The chain couples TRBV5-4 to TRBJ2-5; possibly TRBD1 for D (5 bases). Trimming left V 2 bases short and J 2 bases short, with 10 bases between. CDR1 SGHNT and CDR2 YYREEE come from the germline V gene (reference sequence). This CDR3 has 14 residues. In DNA, the CDR3 is TGTGCCAGCAGCTTTTGGGGCGGTCAAGAGACCCAGTACTTC. Translating it yields CASSFWGGQETQYF.

As to this clone: This sample also contains other DNA sequences that code for the same CDR3. This chain joins TRBV7-6 and TRBJ2-7; D may be TRBD1 (6 bases). Germline CDR1 SGHVS, CDR2 FNYEAQ. Between the trimmed V and J ends, which lost 3 bases and 7 bases, there was a span of 7 bases. The CDR3 loop spans 11 amino acids. This chain's CDR3 is CASSLGAEQYF. The CDR3 DNA follows: TGTGCCAGCAGCTTGGGGGCGGAGCAGTACTTC. The full variable domain, completed using reference TRBV7-6 and TRBJ2-7, is GAGVSQSPRYKVTKRGQDVALRCDPISGHVSLYWYRQALGQGPEFLTYFNYEAQQDKSGLPNDRFSAERPEGSISTLTIQRTEQRDSAMYRCASSLGAEQYFGPGTRLTVT.

A single count supports this clone. The chain links TRBV7-6 to TRBJ2-7; possible D gene TRBD1, 5 bases. Germline V gives CDR1 SGHVS, CDR2 FNYEAQ. Trimming removed 1 base from V and 4 bases from J, with 14 bases in between. The CDR3 is 15 residues long. This CDR3 reads CASSLEAQDLYEQYF. CDR3 nucleotides: TGTGCCAGCAGCTTAGAAGCACAGGATCTTTACGAGCAGTACTTC.

This rearrangement joins TRBV5-6 to TRBJ1-1; D is unclear. V was shortened by 0 bases and J by 4 bases, with 1 base between the two germline ends. The germline gives CDR1 SGHDT, CDR2 YYEEEE. The length of the CDR3 is 11 residues. CDR3 sequence: CASSLATEAFF. The CDR3 nucleotides are TGTGCCAGCAGCTTGGCCACTGAAGCTTTCTTT.

The chain carries TRBV4-2 and TRBJ2-1; D might be TRBD2 (6 bases). V gave up 0 bases and J gave up 3 bases, with 12 bases separating them. In germline, CDR1 is LGHNA, CDR2 YNFKEQ. This CDR3 contains 16 residues. This chain's CDR3 is CASSQEWRGSYNEQFF. The CDR3 DNA sequence: TGTGCCAGCAGCCAAGAGTGGAGGGGAAGCTACAATGAGCAGTTCTTC.

The CDR3 DNA sequence: TGCGCCAGCAGTGAGTCGGGGTACACCATATATTTT. Residues: CASSESGYTIYF. This chain joins TRBV10-2 and TRBJ1-3; no clear D. The length of the CDR3 is 12 residues. Germline-derived CDR1 and CDR2 are WSHSY and SAAADI. V was cut by 0 bases and J by 8 bases, with 5 bases left in between.

This chain links TRBV25-1 with TRBJ2-5; the match to TRBD2 covers 14 bases. Per the germline V gene, CDR1 is MGHDK and CDR2 is SYGVNS. Trimming cost V 7 bases and J 4 bases; bases outside gene matches: 8. The CDR3 is 16 amino acids. The CDR3 bases are TGTGCCAGCACCGCAGGACTAGCGGGGGGCCTAGAGACCCAGTACTTC. This translates into CASTAGLAGGLETQYF.

The chain couples TRBV9 to TRBJ2-3; the match to TRBD1 covers 7 bases. The length of the CDR3 is 16 residues. The junction had 7 bases not matched to a gene; V was cut back by 3 bases and J by 0 bases. Germline V gene sequence: CDR1 SGDLS, CDR2 YYNGEE. CDR3 protein: CASSAKTGLSTDTQYF. CDR3 nucleotide sequence: TGTGCCAGCAGCGCGAAGACAGGGCTGAGCACAGATACGCAGTATTTT.

V is TRBV7-2 and J is TRBJ2-1; 14 bases match TRBD2. Germline trimming cut 4 bases from V and 5 bases from J; bases unmatched to any gene: 4. The CDR3 runs to 16 residues. CDR1 and CDR2 (germline): SGHTA, FQGNSA. CDR3 in DNA: TGTGCCAGCAGCTGGGGGACTAGCGGGGGCCACAATGAGCAGTTCTTC. Protein product: CASSWGTSGGHNEQFF.

The chain links TRBV30 to TRBJ2-1; D gene ambiguous. This CDR3 is 13 amino acids long. Trimming took off 4 bases at V and 6 bases at J, with 13 bases between the two ends. CDR1 and CDR2 from the germline V gene are GTSNPN and SVGIG (reference sequence). The CDR3 nucleotides read TGTGCCTGGAACACCTTCGCCACCAATGAGCAGTTCTTC. Translating gives CAWNTFATNEQFF.

This clone has just one count. The chain carries TRBV5-8 and TRBJ2-3; a possible D gene is TRBD1 (5 bases). Trimming left V 3 bases short and J 2 bases short, with 13 bases between. The CDR3 is made up of 15 amino acids. Germline V gene sequence: CDR1 SGHTS, CDR2 YDEGEE. This CDR3 is CASSSDLGATDTQYF. Here the CDR3 DNA reads TGTGCCAGCAGCTCGGATTTAGGGGCCACAGATACGCAGTATTTT.

The J gene is TRBJ2-3, the V gene TRBV4-3, with 12 bases fitting TRBD2. This CDR3 contains 17 residues. Per germline, CDR1 LGHNA and CDR2 YSLEER. J was trimmed by 4 bases and V by 0 bases; bases with no gene match: 5. DNA for the CDR3: TGCGCCAGCAGCCAAGAGGTACGACTAGCGGGGGCAGATACGCAGTATTTT. Its protein is CASSQEVRLAGADTQYF.

The rearrangement joins TRBV21-1 to TRBJ1-6; the table's D call, TRBD1, was not checked against the DNA. TRBV21-1 is classified as a pseudogene. The CDR3 is made up of 18 amino acids. CDR3 loop: CASSSRTRGVSYNSPLHF. The CDR3 nucleotides are TGTGCCAGCAGCTCTCGAACCAGGGGTGTGTCCTATAATTCACCCCTCCACTTT.

The J gene is TRBJ2-5, the V gene TRBV4-1; 13 nucleotides align to TRBD2. CDR1 and CDR2 (germline): MGHRA, YSYEKL. The CDR3 is 15 amino acids. With V trimmed by 7 bases and J by 4 bases, 6 bases remained unmatched. The CDR3 DNA reads TGCGCCAGCACCCGACTAGCGGGAGGAACAGAGACCCAGTACTTC. It codes for CASTRLAGGTETQYF.

As to this clone: Other DNA sequences within the sample encode an identical CDR3. The chain employs TRBV4-1 and TRBJ2-7; tentatively, D is TRBD2 (6 bases). Germline CDR1 is MGHRA and CDR2 is YSYEKL. The CDR3 loop spans 12 amino acids. V was clipped by 4 bases and J by 7 bases, with 11 bases between them. CDR3 nucleotide sequence: TGCGCCAGCAGCCTCCAGGGAGGTGAGCAGTACTTC. This encodes CASSLQGGEQYF.

This clone was found once. The J gene is TRBJ2-5, the V gene TRBV7-3; 7 nucleotides match TRBD1. Losses at the gene ends were 4 bases for V and 0 bases for J; bases not matched to a gene: 8. The CDR3 covers 16 residues. Germline lookup yields CDR1 SGHTA and CDR2 FQGTGA. The CDR3 region is CASSSISGTDQETQYF. CDR3 nucleotides: TGTGCCAGCAGCTCTATATCCGGGACAGACCAAGAGACCCAGTACTTC. The full variable domain, rest sourced from reference TRBV7-3 and TRBJ2-5, is GAGVSQTPSNKVTEKGKYVELRCDPISGHTALYWYRQSLGQGPEFLIYFQGTGAADDSGLPNDRFFAVRPEGSVSTLKIQRTERGDSAVYLCASSSISGTDQETQYFGPGTRLLVL.

J is TRBJ2-1 and V is TRBV29-1; possibly TRBD2 for D (6 bases). Germline V gene sequence: CDR1 SQVTM, CDR2 ANQGSEA. This CDR3 has 15 residues. The germline V and J ends were trimmed by 7 bases and 2 bases, with 18 bases remaining between them. In DNA, the CDR3 is TGCAGCGCCGGCTCCGGGACTCCACCCTACAATGAGCAGTTCTTC. Translating gives CSAGSGTPPYNEQFF.

This chain joins TRBV5-1 and TRBJ2-2; D remains unclear. Germline CDR1 reads SGHRS; CDR2 reads YFSETQ. V gave up 5 bases and J gave up 2 bases, with 7 bases separating them. The length of the CDR3 is 13 residues. The CDR3 DNA follows: TGCGCCAGCAGACCGGTTAACACCGGGGAGCTGTTTTTT. Encoded protein: CASRPVNTGELFF.

The chain combines TRBV7-3 with TRBJ2-3, with TRBD2 identical over 10 bases. Trimming at V came to 5 bases and at J to 2 bases, leaving 4 bases not matched to a gene. This CDR3 contains 15 residues. CDR1 and CDR2 (germline): SGHTA, FQGTGA. The CDR3 DNA follows: TGTGCCAGCAGCCGGGGGACTAGCGTCACAGATACGCAGTATTTT. Translating gives CASSRGTSVTDTQYF.

This chain joins TRBV7-9 and TRBJ1-2; a possible D gene is TRBD1 (6 bases). Between the trimmed V and J ends, which lost 5 bases and 4 bases, there was a span of 14 bases. The germline V gene encodes CDR1 SEHNR and CDR2 FQNEAQ (reference sequence). The CDR3 runs to 14 residues. This chain's CDR3 is CASSPKGGSYGYTF. The DNA of the CDR3 is TGTGCCAGCAGCCCGAAGGGGGGCTCCTATGGCTACACCTTC. Full variable domain (rest looked up from reference TRBV7-9 and TRBJ1-2): DTGVSQNPRHKITKRGQNVTFRCDPISEHNRLYWYRQTLGQGPEFLTYFQNEAQLEKSRLLSDRFSAERPKGSFSTLEIQRTEQGDSAMYLCASSPKGGSYGYTFGSGTRLTVV.

The V call is TRBV9, the J call TRBJ2-3, with TRBD2 identical over 12 bases. Germline V CDR1 and CDR2: SGDLS, YYNGEE. The CDR3 runs 17 residues. V gave up 3 bases and J gave up 0 bases; unmatched junction bases: 5. In DNA form, the CDR3 reads TGTGCCAGCAGCGACAGACTAGCGGGAGCTAGCACAGATACGCAGTATTTT. This translates into CASSDRLAGASTDTQYF.

This chain links TRBV2 with TRBJ1-5; the match to TRBD1 covers 9 bases. The CDR3 spans 13 residues. Germline CDR1 is SNHLY and CDR2 is FYNNEI. J was trimmed by 4 bases and V by 8 bases; bases with no gene match: 3. The CDR3 DNA reads as TGTGCCAGCCGGGACAGGGTTAATCAGCCCCAGCATTTT. Amino acids: CASRDRVNQPQHF.